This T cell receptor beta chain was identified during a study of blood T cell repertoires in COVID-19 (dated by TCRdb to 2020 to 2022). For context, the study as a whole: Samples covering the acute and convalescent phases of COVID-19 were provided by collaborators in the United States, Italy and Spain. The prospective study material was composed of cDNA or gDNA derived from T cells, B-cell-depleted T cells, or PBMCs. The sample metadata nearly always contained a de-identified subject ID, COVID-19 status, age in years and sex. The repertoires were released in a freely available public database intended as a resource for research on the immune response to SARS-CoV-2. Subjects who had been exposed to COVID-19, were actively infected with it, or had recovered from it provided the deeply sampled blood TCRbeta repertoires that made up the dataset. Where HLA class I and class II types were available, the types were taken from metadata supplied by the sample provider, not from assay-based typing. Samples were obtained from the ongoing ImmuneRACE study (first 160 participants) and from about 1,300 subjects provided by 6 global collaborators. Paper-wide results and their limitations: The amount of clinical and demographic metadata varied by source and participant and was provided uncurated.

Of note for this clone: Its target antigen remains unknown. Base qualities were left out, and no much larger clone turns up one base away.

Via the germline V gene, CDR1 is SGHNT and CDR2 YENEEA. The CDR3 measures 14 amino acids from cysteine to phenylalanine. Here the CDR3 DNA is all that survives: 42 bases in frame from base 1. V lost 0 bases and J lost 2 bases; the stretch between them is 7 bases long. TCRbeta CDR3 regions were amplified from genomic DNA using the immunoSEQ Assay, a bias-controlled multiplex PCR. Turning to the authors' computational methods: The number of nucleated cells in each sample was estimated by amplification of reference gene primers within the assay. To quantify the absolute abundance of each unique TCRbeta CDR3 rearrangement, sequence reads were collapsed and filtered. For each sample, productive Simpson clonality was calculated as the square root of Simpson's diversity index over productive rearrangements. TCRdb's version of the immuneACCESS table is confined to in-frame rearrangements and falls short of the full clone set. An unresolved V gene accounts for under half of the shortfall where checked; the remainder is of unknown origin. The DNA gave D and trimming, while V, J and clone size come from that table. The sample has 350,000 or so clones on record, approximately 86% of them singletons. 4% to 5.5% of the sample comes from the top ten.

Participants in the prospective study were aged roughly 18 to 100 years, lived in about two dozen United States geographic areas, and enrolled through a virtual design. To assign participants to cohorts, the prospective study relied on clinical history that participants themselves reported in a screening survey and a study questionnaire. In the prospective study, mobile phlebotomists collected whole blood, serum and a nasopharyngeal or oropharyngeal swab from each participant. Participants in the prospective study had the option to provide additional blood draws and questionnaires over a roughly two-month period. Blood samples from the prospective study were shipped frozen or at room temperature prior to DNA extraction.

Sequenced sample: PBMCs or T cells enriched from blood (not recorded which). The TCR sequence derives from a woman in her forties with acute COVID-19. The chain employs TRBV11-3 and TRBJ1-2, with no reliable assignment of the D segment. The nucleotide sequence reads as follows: TGTGCCAGCAGCTTAGATACAGCCAACTATGGCTACACCTTC. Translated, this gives CASSLDTANYGYTF.